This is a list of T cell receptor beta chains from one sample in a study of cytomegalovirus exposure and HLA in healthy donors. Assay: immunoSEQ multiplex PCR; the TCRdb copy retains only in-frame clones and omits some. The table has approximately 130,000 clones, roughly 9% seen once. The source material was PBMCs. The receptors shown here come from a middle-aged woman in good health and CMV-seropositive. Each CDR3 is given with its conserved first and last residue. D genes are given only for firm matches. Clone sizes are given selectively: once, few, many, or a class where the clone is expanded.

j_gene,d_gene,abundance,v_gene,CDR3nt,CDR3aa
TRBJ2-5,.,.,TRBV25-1,TGTGCCAGCAGTGCGGCGACAGAAAAAGAGACCCAGTACTTC,CASSAATEKETQYF
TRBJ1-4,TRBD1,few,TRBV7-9,TGTGCCAGCAGAATAGGGGCAGGGGGCGGCGCAACTAATGAAAAACTGTTTTTT,CASRIGAGGGATNEKLFF
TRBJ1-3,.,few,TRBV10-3,TGTGCCATCAGTGAAGGTCGGGGGGGCTCTGGAAACACCATATATTTT,CAISEGRGGSGNTIYF
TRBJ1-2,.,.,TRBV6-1,TGTGCCAGCAGTGAACAGGGATATGGCTACACCTTC,CASSEQGYGYTF
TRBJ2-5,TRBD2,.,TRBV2,TGTGCCAGCAGTCGTGGGGGGGACGCCTATCAAGAGACCCAGTACTTC,CASSRGGDAYQETQYF
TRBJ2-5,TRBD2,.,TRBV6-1,TGTGCCAGCAGATTCAGTCTAGCGGGGGAAGAGACCCAGTACTTC,CASRFSLAGEETQYF
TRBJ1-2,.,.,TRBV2,TGTGCCAGCAGTGTTGGGGGGGGCTCCTATGGCTACACCTTC,CASSVGGGSYGYTF
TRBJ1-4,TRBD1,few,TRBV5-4,TGTGCCAGCAGCTTGGTGGGACAGGGGGCTTCGGGTGAAAAACTGTTTTTT,CASSLVGQGASGEKLFF
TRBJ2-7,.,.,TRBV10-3,TGTGCCATCAAGGGTAGGGACACAGCCTACGAGCAGTACTTC,CAIKGRDTAYEQYF
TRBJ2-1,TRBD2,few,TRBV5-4,TGTGCCAGCAGCCCGGGGGTAGCGGGGCGTTACAATGAGCAGTTCTTC,CASSPGVAGRYNEQFF
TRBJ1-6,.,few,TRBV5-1,TGCGCCAGCAGCTTGGGCGGACAGCCACCGAATTCACCCCTCCACTTT,CASSLGGQPPNSPLHF
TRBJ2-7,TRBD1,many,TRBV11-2,TGTGCCAGCAGCCCGTTGATCGGACAGGGGTGGAGCGAGCAGTACTTC,CASSPLIGQGWSEQYF
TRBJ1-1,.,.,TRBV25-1,TGTGCCAGCAGTGCCTCCGGGGTCACTGAAGCTTTCTTT,CASSASGVTEAFF
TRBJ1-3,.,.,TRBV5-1,TGCGCCAGCAGCTACATGACACAGGCGAGCTCTGGAAACACCATATATTTT,CASSYMTQASSGNTIYF
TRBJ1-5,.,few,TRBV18,TGTGCCAGCTCACCAATATGGCGGCAGAGCTATAGCAATCAGCCCCAGCATTTT,CASSPIWRQSYSNQPQHF
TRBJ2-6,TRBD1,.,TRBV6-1,TGTGCCAGCAGTGAAGTGGGGACAGGCCTCTCTGGGGCCAACGTCCTGACTTTC,CASSEVGTGLSGANVLTF
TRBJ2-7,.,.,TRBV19,TGTGCCAGTAGGCCCCAGGGTGCGGACGAGCAGTACTTC,CASRPQGADEQYF
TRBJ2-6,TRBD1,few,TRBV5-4,TGTGCCAGCAGCTCCAGACAGGGCGATGGGGGGGCCAACGTCCTGACTTTC,CASSSRQGDGGANVLTF
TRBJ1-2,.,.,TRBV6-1,TGTGCCAGCAGTGAAGCTCCTGCCCGCTTTGCCTACAGCTCAACCAACTATGGCTACACCTTC,CASSEAPARFAYSSTNYGYTF
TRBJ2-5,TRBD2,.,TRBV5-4,TGTGCCAGCAGCACCCTAGCGGGGTCCCTCCAAGAGACCCAGTACTTC,CASSTLAGSLQETQYF
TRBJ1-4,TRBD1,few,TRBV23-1,TGCGCCAGCAGTGCCGACAGGGCAACTAATGAAAAACTGTTTTTT,CASSADRATNEKLFF
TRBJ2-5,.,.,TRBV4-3,TGCGCCAGCAGCCAAGATGTAGTCCAAGAGACCCAGTACTTC,CASSQDVVQETQYF
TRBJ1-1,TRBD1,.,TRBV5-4,TGTGCCAGCAGCCCGGGGACAGGGGGCGGCACTGAAGCTTTCTTT,CASSPGTGGGTEAFF
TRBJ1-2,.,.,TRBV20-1,TGCAGTGCTAGGACGGGTTATGGCTACACCTTC,CSARTGYGYTF
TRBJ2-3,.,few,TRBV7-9,TGTGCCAGCAGTCCTCCCTTCGACAGGAGCTTTGCAGATACGCAGTATTTT,CASSPPFDRSFADTQYF
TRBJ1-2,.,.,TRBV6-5,TGTGCCAGCAGGCGGGTCCATGGCTACACCTTC,CASRRVHGYTF
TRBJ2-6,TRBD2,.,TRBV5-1,TGCGCCAGCAGCTTGGTTCAGCGGGGGTACTCTGGGGCCAACGTCCTGACTTTC,CASSLVQRGYSGANVLTF
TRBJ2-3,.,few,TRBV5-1,TGCGCCAGCAGCTTGCAGGTCACAGATACGCAGTATTTT,CASSLQVTDTQYF
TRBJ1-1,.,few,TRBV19,TGTGCCAGTAGTCCTGGGGGGGGCACTGAAGCTTTCTTT,CASSPGGGTEAFF
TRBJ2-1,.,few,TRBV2,TGTGCCAGCTGCCAGGGCGATAATGAGCAGTTCTTC,CASCQGDNEQFF
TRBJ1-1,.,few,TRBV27,TGTGCCAGCAGTTTTACAGGGAACACTGAAGCTTTCTTT,CASSFTGNTEAFF
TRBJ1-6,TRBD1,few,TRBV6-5,TGTGCCAGCAGTGGGACAGGGTCAGTCTCACCCCTCCACTTT,CASSGTGSVSPLHF
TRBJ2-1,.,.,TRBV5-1,TGCGCCAGCAGGCCAAACAGGGGGAGGGAGTCGTTCTTC,CASRPNRGRESFF
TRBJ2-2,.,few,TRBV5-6,TGTGCCAGCAGCCCTGACAGCTACCCGGCCGGGGAGCTGTTTTTT,CASSPDSYPAGELFF
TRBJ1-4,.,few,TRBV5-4,TGTGCCAGCAGCTTGGGGACAGTTTCTTCAACTAATGAAAAACTGTTTTTT,CASSLGTVSSTNEKLFF
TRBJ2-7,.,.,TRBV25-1,TGTGCCAGCAGTGCAGCGCGCGAGCAGTACTTC,CASSAAREQYF
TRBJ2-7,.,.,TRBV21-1,TGTGCCAGCAGCGCCAAGCGGGTTGCCGAGCAGTACTTC,CASSAKRVAEQYF
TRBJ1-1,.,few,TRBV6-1,TGTGCCAGCAGCCTGGACAGACTAATGAACACTGAAGCTTTCTTT,CASSLDRLMNTEAFF
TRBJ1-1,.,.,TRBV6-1,TGTGCCAGCAGTGAAGTGGCCGTCACTGAAGCTTTCTTT,CASSEVAVTEAFF
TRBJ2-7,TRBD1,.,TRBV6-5,TGTGCCAGCAGTCCCGGGACAGACACCTACGAGCAGTACTTC,CASSPGTDTYEQYF
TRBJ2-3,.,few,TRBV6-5,TGTGCCAGCAACTCAGGGGATACGCAGTATTTT,CASNSGDTQYF
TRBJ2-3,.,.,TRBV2,TGTGCCAGCAGCCTTGGGGAGGAAGATACGCAGTATTTT,CASSLGEEDTQYF
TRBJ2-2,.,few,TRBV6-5,TGTGCCAGCAGGAAGGGGCACACCGGGGAGCTGTTTTTT,CASRKGHTGELFF
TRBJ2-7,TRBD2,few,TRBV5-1,TGCGCCAGCAGCTTGGTTAGCGGGGGGGCCGTCGACGAGCAGTACTTC,CASSLVSGGAVDEQYF
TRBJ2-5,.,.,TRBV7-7,TGTGCCAGCAGCTCCGGTGGGACCCAGTACTTC,CASSSGGTQYF
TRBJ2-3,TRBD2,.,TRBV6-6,TGTGCCAGCTCTGCTAGCGGGGCGGGAGATACGCAGTATTTT,CASSASGAGDTQYF